This T cell receptor beta chain was sequenced in a study of blood T cell repertoires in COVID-19. Germline V CDR1 and CDR2: MNHNS, SASEGT. The CDR3 runs to 18 residues. The trim removed 1 base at V and 0 bases at J, leaving 6 bases unmatched. Original processing methods: Cell counts per sample came from amplifying reference gene primers. The method was immunoSEQ multiplex PCR; TCRdb's version includes in-frame clones alone and lacks a portion of them. V, J and clone size reflect that table, while D and trimming were determined from the DNA. The data hold about 140,000 clones, with about 80% observed a single time.

J is TRBJ2-5 and V is TRBV6-1; 12 bases align to TRBD2. This clonotype originated in a human donor in a cohort sampled during active COVID-19. The sequencing sample was made of peripheral blood. Here the CDR3 reads CASSEVTSGGYNQETQYF. In nucleotides, the CDR3 is TGTGCCAGCAGTGAAGTAACTAGCGGGGGGTATAACCAAGAGACCCAGTACTTC.